Shown below are 31 T cell receptor beta chains from a single sample sequenced in a study of blood T cell repertoires in COVID-19. The repertoire was sequenced with immunoSEQ multiplex PCR; TCRdb's copy has only in-frame clones and lacks some. This sample has some 110,000 clones, with over 65% found just once. Sequencing was performed on peripheral blood. Every receptor here comes from a man in his sixties with acute or convalescent COVID-19.

This clone has ten or more counts. The rearrangement uses TRBV4-1 and TRBJ1-3; TRBD1 matches 9 bases. Germline-derived CDR1 and CDR2 are MGHRA and YSYEKL. CDR3 length: 14 amino acids. The V gene end was trimmed by 7 bases and the J gene end by 4 bases; junction bases not matched to a gene: 5. CDR3 in amino acids: CASIGQGKGNTIYF. CDR3 bases: TGCGCCAGCATCGGACAGGGGAAGGGAAACACCATATATTTT.

This clone has only a few counts. The chain links TRBV11-2 to TRBJ1-3; maybe TRBD1 (5 bases). This CDR3 contains 16 residues. Germline V lookup: CDR1 SGHAT, CDR2 FQNNGV. V was trimmed by 5 bases and J by 0 bases, leaving 14 bases between them. CDR3 in amino acids: CASSRNRGYSGNTIYF. The CDR3 nucleotides are TGTGCCAGCAGCAGAAACCGGGGGTACTCTGGAAACACCATATATTTT. Using reference TRBV11-2 and TRBJ1-3 for the parts outside the CDR3, the full variable domain is EAGVAQSPRYKIIEKRQSVAFWCNPISGHATLYWYQQILGQGPKLLIQFQNNGVVDDSQLPKDRFSAERLKGVDSTLKIQPAKLEDSAVYLCASSRNRGYSGNTIYFGEGSWLTVV.

This clone was detected only once. CDR3 protein: CASSPRSTGFGNNEQFF. CDR3 DNA: TGTGCCAGCAGCCCGCGTTCGACAGGTTTTGGGAACAATGAGCAGTTCTTC. V usage is TRBV11-3 and J usage is TRBJ2-1; weak D call: TRBD1 (6 bases). The CDR3 is 17 residues long. Germline V CDR1 and CDR2: SGHNT, YENEEA. The ends were cut back, 5 bases at V and 5 bases at J, with 22 bases in the middle.

This rearrangement joins TRBV5-1 to TRBJ1-2, with D maybe TRBD1 (5 bases). V was clipped by 4 bases and J by 0 bases, with 10 bases between them. CDR3 size: 14 residues. In germline, CDR1 is SGHRS, CDR2 YFSETQ. The CDR3: CASSLAGSNYGYTF. The DNA of the CDR3 is TGCGCCAGCAGCCTGGCAGGGTCTAACTATGGCTACACCTTC.

In the case of this clone: This specimen includes other DNA sequences encoding the same CDR3. V is TRBV5-4 and J is TRBJ2-7; D gene unclear. The germline V and J ends were trimmed by 0 bases and 4 bases, with 11 bases remaining between them. The CDR3 covers 14 residues. Germline V lookup: CDR1 SGHNT, CDR2 YYREEE (reference sequence). In DNA form, the CDR3 reads TGTGCCAGCAGCTTGGGAACAGATACGTACGAGCAGTACTTC. Translating it yields CASSLGTDTYEQYF.

V and J are TRBV10-3 and TRBJ2-5; maybe TRBD2 (5 bases). This CDR3 is 12 amino acids long. Germline loops: CDR1 ENHRY, CDR2 SYGVKD. Trimming left V 8 bases short and J 2 bases short, with 9 bases between. CDR3 protein: CAIGSRQETQYF. The CDR3 nucleotides read TGTGCCATCGGGAGCCGGCAAGAGACCCAGTACTTC.

The chain couples TRBV27 to TRBJ2-2; D call uncertain. This CDR3 region has 14 residues. CDR1 MNHEY and CDR2 SMNVEV come from the germline V gene (reference sequence). Trimming left V 5 bases short and J 7 bases short, with 14 bases between. The CDR3, as DNA: TGTGCCAGCAGTCCAATACCCTTGAGCGGGGAGCTGTTTTTT. This codes for CASSPIPLSGELFF.

This chain joins TRBV7-9 and TRBJ2-3; tentatively, D is TRBD1 (6 bases). Trimming shortened V by 6 bases and J by 2 bases, and 12 bases separated the two germline ends. Germline CDR1 and CDR2: SEHNR and FQNEAQ (reference sequence). CDR3 length: 14 residues. CDR3 in amino acids: CASRWTDLTDTQYF. In nucleotides, the CDR3 is TGTGCCAGCAGGTGGACAGACCTCACAGATACGCAGTATTTT. Drawing the rest from reference TRBV7-9 and TRBJ2-3, the complete variable domain is DTGVSQNPRHKITKRGQNVTFRCDPISEHNRLYWYRQTLGQGPEFLTYFQNEAQLEKSRLLSDRFSAERPKGSFSTLEIQRTEQGDSAMYLCASRWTDLTDTQYFGPGTRLTVL.

This chain uses TRBV5-1 with TRBJ2-1; D not resolved. V was clipped by 0 bases and J by 7 bases, with 14 bases between them. There are 15 residues in the CDR3. Germline CDR1 SGHRS, CDR2 YFSETQ. This CDR3 reads CASSLVQNPLNEQFF. The CDR3 DNA follows: TGCGCCAGCAGCTTGGTTCAGAACCCATTGAATGAGCAGTTCTTC.

V gene TRBV19 combines with J gene TRBJ2-1; TRBD1 matches 10 bases. CDR3 length: 15 amino acids. Germline V lookup: CDR1 LNHDA, CDR2 SQIVND (reference sequence). Losses at the gene ends were 7 bases for V and 0 bases for J; bases not matched to a gene: 3. The CDR3 bases are TGTGCCAGTAAGAGGACAGGGGGCTCCTACAATGAGCAGTTCTTC. Translated, it gives CASKRTGGSYNEQFF.

This clone was detected a few times. The chain employs TRBV2 and TRBJ2-7; TRBD1 might be the D (6 bases). The CDR3 consists of 11 residues. V was shortened by 9 bases and J by 8 bases, with 14 bases between the two germline ends. Germline lookup yields CDR1 SNHLY and CDR2 FYNNEI. For the CDR3, the DNA is TGTGCCAGTGGCCGGACAGACCAGCAGTACGTC. The encoded protein is CASGRTDQQYV.

The chain links TRBV5-1 to TRBJ1-1; 8 bases agree with TRBD1. The CDR3 is made up of 15 amino acids. Germline loops: CDR1 SGHRS, CDR2 YFSETQ. V dropped 4 bases and J dropped 3; count of bases not matched to a gene: 8. The CDR3 DNA reads TGCGCCAGCAGCCTGGGCGGACAGGGCTACACTGAAGCTTTCTTT. Translation: CASSLGGQGYTEAFF.

The CDR3 loop reads CASSPERGTKNIQYF. The DNA of the CDR3 is TGTGCCAGCTCACCAGAGAGGGGGACCAAAAACATTCAGTACTTC. The chain couples TRBV18 to TRBJ2-4, with a possible D match to TRBD1 (6 bases). CDR3 size: 15 residues. The germline CDR1 and CDR2 sequences are KGHSH and LQKENI. V gave up 2 bases and J gave up 2 bases, with 10 bases separating them.

This clone was seen a single time. The chain employs TRBV5-4 and TRBJ2-6, with D possibly matching TRBD1 (5 bases). The CDR3 runs to 18 residues. Germline V CDR1 and CDR2: SGHNT, YYREEE (reference sequence). V shed 1 base and J shed 3 bases, with 17 bases lying between them. Here the CDR3 DNA reads TGTGCCAGCAGCTTGTTTTCCAGGGCAAGTTTTGGGGCCAACGTCCTGACTTTC. This encodes CASSLFSRASFGANVLTF.

The sample holds many counts of this clone. The chain employs TRBV7-9 and TRBJ2-1; 12 bases align to TRBD2. The CDR3 is 15 residues long. The V segment lost 6 bases and the J segment 6 bases; nucleotides outside the gene matches: 6. Germline-derived CDR1 and CDR2 are SEHNR and FQNEAQ (reference sequence). As DNA, the CDR3 is TGTGCCAGCAGGAAACTAGCGGGAGGTCTCAATGAGCAGTTCTTC. Protein product: CASRKLAGGLNEQFF.

This clone showed up just once. The V call is TRBV3-1 (or the pseudogene TRBV3-2), the J call TRBJ2-4, with no clear D. CDR1 is LGHDT and CDR2 is YNNKEL in the germline V gene (reference sequence). The CDR3 sequence is 13 residues long. The V end was cut by 4 bases, the J end by 5 bases, with 9 bases between. CDR3 sequence reads: CASSLRGQNIQYF. The CDR3 nucleotides are TGTGCCAGCAGCCTACGTGGCCAAAACATTCAGTACTTC.

This clone has just a few counts. This chain links TRBV4-1 with TRBJ2-7; D is unresolved. This CDR3 contains 14 residues. The V end was cut by 1 base, the J end by 2 bases, with 9 bases between. In germline, CDR1 is MGHRA, CDR2 YSYEKL. CDR3 in amino acids: CASSQAPSTYEQYF. DNA of the CDR3: TGCGCCAGCAGCCAAGCCCCATCAACCTACGAGCAGTACTTC.

The CDR3 nucleotides read TGTGCCAGCAGCTCATATGGAGGCACAGTATATGGCTACACCTTC. Encoded protein: CASSSYGGTVYGYTF. The chain combines TRBV9 with TRBJ1-2; no clear D gene. Trimming stripped 4 bases from V and 5 bases from J, with 18 bases between. Germline CDR1 and CDR2: SGDLS and YYNGEE. The CDR3 consists of 15 residues.

The V and J genes are TRBV10-2 and TRBJ1-5; TRBD1 agrees at 7 bases. Germline assignment: CDR1 WSHSY and CDR2 SAAADI. This CDR3 is 16 amino acids long. The J segment lost 4 bases and the V segment lost 4 bases, leaving 10 bases of the junction unmatched. The CDR3 is CASSGLQGPHNQPQHF. For the CDR3, the DNA is TGCGCCAGCAGTGGTTTACAGGGGCCTCATAATCAGCCCCAGCATTTT.

This CDR3 reads CASSEQGEGYEQYF. Written as DNA, the CDR3 is TGTGCCAGCAGTGAGCAAGGGGAGGGGTACGAGCAGTACTTC. This chain joins TRBV2 and TRBJ2-7; 7 bases match TRBD2. V lost 3 bases, J lost 4 bases, and 6 bases stayed unmatched. The CDR3 totals 14 residues. CDR1 is SNHLY, CDR2 FYNNEI, per germline.

V gene TRBV30 combines with J gene TRBJ2-1; a possible D gene is TRBD2 (5 bases). Germline V gives CDR1 GTSNPN, CDR2 SVGIG (reference sequence). The CDR3 covers 11 residues. The V end was cut by 4 bases, the J end by 9 bases, with 10 bases between. The DNA for the CDR3 is TGTGCCTGGACCCTACGGGGTGAGCAGTTCTTC. Translation: CAWTLRGEQFF. The whole variable domain, remainder taken from reference TRBV30 and TRBJ2-1, is SQTIHQWPATLVQPVGSPLSLECTVEGTSNPNLYWYRQAAGRGLQLLFYSVGIGQISSEVPQNLSASRPQDRQFILSSKKLLLSDSGFYLCAWTLRGEQFFGPGTRLTVL.

This clone was picked up one time. The V gene is TRBV20-1, the J gene TRBJ1-2, with a possible D match to TRBD1 (6 bases). The CDR3 is 11 amino acids. Germline CDR1 DFQATT, CDR2 SNEGSKA (reference sequence). Trimming pared 2 bases from V and 8 bases from J, leaving 9 bases between. The CDR3 DNA is TGCAGTGCTAGACAGGGGCACGGCTACACCTTC. Encoded protein: CSARQGHGYTF.

The rearrangement links TRBV14 to TRBJ2-1, with D tentatively TRBD1 (7 bases). Germline V CDR1 and CDR2: SGHDN, FVKESK. V was shortened by 1 base and J by 11 bases, with 18 bases between the two germline ends. This CDR3 comprises 15 residues. The CDR3 protein is CASSQVWGQGGKQFF. As DNA, the CDR3 is TGTGCCAGCAGCCAAGTTTGGGGGCAGGGGGGAAAGCAGTTCTTC.

The chain employs TRBV4-1 and TRBJ2-7; 16 bases are shared with TRBD2. CDR3 length equals 19 residues. V trimming: 1 base; J trimming: 2 bases; junction bases outside the gene matches: 8. CDR1 and CDR2 from the germline V gene are MGHRA and YSYEKL. The CDR3 bases are TGCGCCAGCAGCCAAGCCGGGACTAGCGGGAGGGCCCGGACCTACGAGCAGTACTTC. Amino acids: CASSQAGTSGRARTYEQYF.

The rearrangement links TRBV18 to TRBJ2-1; 8 nucleotides align to TRBD1. J was trimmed by 0 bases and V by 5 bases; bases with no gene match: 15. Germline CDR1 KGHSH, CDR2 LQKENI. The CDR3 contains 19 residues. For the CDR3, the DNA is TGTGCCAGCTCATCGGGACAGGCCCCTCTTTCAAGCTCCTACAATGAGCAGTTCTTC. Protein product: CASSSGQAPLSSSYNEQFF.

V and J are TRBV5-8 and TRBJ2-3; D may be TRBD2 (5 bases). Germline values: CDR1 SGHTS, CDR2 YDEGEE. Trimming removed 6 bases from V and 0 bases from J, with 14 bases in between. The CDR3 sequence is 15 residues long. CDR3 sequence (DNA): TGTGCCAGCACCCTAAGGACTCCTAGCACAGATACGCAGTATTTT. It yields the protein CASTLRTPSTDTQYF.

In nucleotides, the CDR3 is TGTGCCAGCAGCTTGTTTGTTGGGACAGGGAGCACTGAAGCTTTCTTT. This sequence encodes CASSLFVGTGSTEAFF. The chain uses TRBV11-3 and TRBJ1-1, with 9 bases identical to TRBD1. Germline values: CDR1 SGHNT, CDR2 YENEEA. CDR3 length: 16 residues. The V gene end was trimmed by 3 bases and the J gene end by 4 bases; junction bases not matched to a gene: 9.

The rearrangement uses TRBV5-4 and TRBJ1-1; tentative D call: TRBD1 (6 bases). Trimming pared 0 bases from V and 2 bases from J, leaving 8 bases between. Germline lookup yields CDR1 SGHNT and CDR2 YYREEE (reference sequence). The CDR3 has 14 residues. As DNA, the CDR3 is TGTGCCAGCAGCTTGGGACAGGTCAACACTGAAGCTTTCTTT. Protein sequence: CASSLGQVNTEAFF.

This sequence joins TRBV15 and TRBJ2-1, with 9 bases aligning to TRBD2. V gave up 0 bases and J gave up 4 bases; unmatched junction bases: 13. CDR3 length: 19 amino acids. Germline loops: CDR1 LNHNV, CDR2 YYDKDF (reference sequence). The CDR3 loop is CATSRDPLFASGVYNEQFF. CDR3 coding DNA: TGTGCCACCAGCAGAGACCCTCTTTTCGCTAGCGGGGTTTACAATGAGCAGTTCTTC.

The V and J genes are TRBV11-2 and TRBJ2-1; 8 bases line up with TRBD2. J was trimmed by 4 bases and V by 1 base; bases with no gene match: 3. The CDR3 sequence is 15 residues long. Germline V gene data show CDR1 as SGHAT and CDR2 as FQNNGV. Written as DNA, the CDR3 is TGTGCCAGCAGCTTAGTAGCGGGGATATACAATGAGCAGTTCTTC. Protein sequence: CASSLVAGIYNEQFF. Together with reference TRBV11-2 and TRBJ2-1, the CDR3 gives the full variable domain: EAGVAQSPRYKIIEKRQSVAFWCNPISGHATLYWYQQILGQGPKLLIQFQNNGVVDDSQLPKDRFSAERLKGVDSTLKIQPAKLEDSAVYLCASSLVAGIYNEQFFGPGTRLTVL.

The chain links TRBV7-2 to TRBJ2-7; 9 bases agree with TRBD1. The germline V gene has CDR1 SGHTA and CDR2 FQGNSA. V lost 5 bases and J lost 6; bases outside the gene matches: 5. The CDR3 is 13 amino acids. The CDR3 here is CASSNRQGGEQYF. The CDR3, as DNA: TGTGCCAGCAGCAACCGACAGGGGGGCGAGCAGTACTTC.